The source of this T cell receptor beta chain is a study of blood T cell repertoires in COVID-19. Original analysis: Amplifying reference gene primers gave estimates of nucleated cell counts. Profiled with immunoSEQ multiplex PCR; TCRdb holds only in-frame clones, not every one. The V and J calls and clone size are taken from that table; D and trimming were inferred from the DNA. The table has about 400,000 clones, approximately 86% seen once. The source of this sequence is a woman aged 40 to 50 with acute COVID-19. Sequencing input: PBMCs or T cells enriched from blood (not recorded which).

The CDR3 nucleotides read TGTGCCAGCGACAGCCAAGGGGGCACTGAAGCTTTCTTT. This sequence encodes CASDSQGGTEAFF. The chain links TRBV19 to TRBJ1-1; tentatively, D is TRBD1 (6 bases). Looked up from germline, CDR1 is LNHDA and CDR2 is SQIVND (reference sequence). The CDR3 is made up of 13 amino acids. V dropped 9 bases and J dropped 4 bases, with 15 bases sitting between them.